The 4 T cell receptor beta chains below all came from one sample that was sequenced in a study of a mutant IDH1 vaccine in newly diagnosed glioma. Time point reported: baseline, week 1 (first vaccination visit). Treatment defined: pre-vaccination baseline after standard-of-care therapy. The method was immunoSEQ multiplex PCR; TCRdb's version includes in-frame clones alone and lacks a portion of them. The sample includes roughly 32,000 clones, about three quarters seen only once; the top ten take roughly 8.6%. Sample: peripheral blood mononuclear cells (PBMCs), taken from a glioma patient treated with radiotherapy, temozolomide or both. Receptors were obtained from a man aged 45-65 years with glioma. Some clones in this sample may be carry-over from other donors' samples.

In its sample, this clone was seen a few times. V gene TRBV29-1 combines with J gene TRBJ1-1, with D maybe TRBD1 (5 bases). Germline values: CDR1 SQVTM, CDR2 ANQGSEA. The V end was cut by 4 bases, the J end by 7 bases, with 22 bases between. CDR3 size: 15 residues. The CDR3 here is CSVVRWGREGNEAFF. In nucleotides, the CDR3 is TGCAGCGTTGTTCGATGGGGCAGGGAAGGTAATGAAGCTTTCTTT.

This rearrangement joins TRBV29-1 to TRBJ1-1; TRBD1 might be the D (6 bases). The CDR3 consists of 14 residues. V lost 6 bases and J 10 bases, leaving 24 bases between the germline ends. Germline values: CDR1 SQVTM, CDR2 ANQGSEA. The CDR3 is CSVHHRVVSTGAFF. In DNA form, the CDR3 reads TGCAGCGTACACCACAGGGTCGTATCAACCGGAGCTTTCTTT. Filled out from reference TRBV29-1 and TRBJ1-1, the complete variable domain reads SAVISQKPSRDICQRGTSLTIQCQVDSQVTMMFWYRQQPGQSLTLIATANQGSEATYESGFVIDKFPISRPNLTFSTLTVSNMSPEDSSIYLCSVHHRVVSTGAFFGQGTRLTVV.

The V call is TRBV11-3, the J call TRBJ1-2; D unresolved. The ends were cut back, 5 bases at V and 6 bases at J, with 16 bases in the middle. The germline CDR1 and CDR2 sequences are SGHNT and YENEEA. This CDR3 spans 14 amino acids. CDR3 in amino acids: CASSATGLGDGYTF. In DNA, the CDR3 is TGTGCCAGCAGCGCTACGGGCCTCGGCGATGGCTACACCTTC.

The chain couples TRBV9 to TRBJ2-5; 8 bases line up with TRBD1. J gave up 1 base and V 4 bases, and 9 bases lay outside the gene matches. The CDR3 has 16 amino acids. The germline V gene encodes CDR1 SGDLS and CDR2 YYNGEE. In DNA form, the CDR3 reads TGTGCCAGCAGCCCCCTAAGAACAGGGGGCCAAGAGACCCAGTACTTC. Protein: CASSPLRTGGQETQYF.